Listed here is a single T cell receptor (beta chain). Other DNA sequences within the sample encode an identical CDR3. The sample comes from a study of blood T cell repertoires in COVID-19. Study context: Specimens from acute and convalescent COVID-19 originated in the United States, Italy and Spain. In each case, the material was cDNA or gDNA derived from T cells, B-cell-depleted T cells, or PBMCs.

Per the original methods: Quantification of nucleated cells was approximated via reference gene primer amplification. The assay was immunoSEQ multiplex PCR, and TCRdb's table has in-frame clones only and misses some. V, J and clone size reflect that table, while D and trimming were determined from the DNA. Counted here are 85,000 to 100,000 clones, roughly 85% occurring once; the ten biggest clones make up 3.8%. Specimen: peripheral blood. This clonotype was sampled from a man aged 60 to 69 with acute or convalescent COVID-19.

For the CDR3, the DNA is TGTGCCAGCAGCCGGGACAGCAACTATGGCTACACCTTC. Its translation is CASSRDSNYGYTF. This sequence joins TRBV4-2 and TRBJ1-2, with TRBD1 matching 7 bases. The V and J ends lost 4 bases and 2 bases, in that order; junction bases with no gene match: 1. The CDR3 length is 13 residues. Germline CDR1 LGHNA, CDR2 YNFKEQ.